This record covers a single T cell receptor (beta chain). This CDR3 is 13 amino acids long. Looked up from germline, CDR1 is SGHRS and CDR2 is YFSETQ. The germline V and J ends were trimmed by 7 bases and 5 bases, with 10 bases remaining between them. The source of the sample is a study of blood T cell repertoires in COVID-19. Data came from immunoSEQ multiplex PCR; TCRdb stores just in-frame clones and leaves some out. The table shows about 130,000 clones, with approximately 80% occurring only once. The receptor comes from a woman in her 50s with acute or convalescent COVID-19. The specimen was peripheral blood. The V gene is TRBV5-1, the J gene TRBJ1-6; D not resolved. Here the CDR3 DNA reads TGCGCCAGCTCGTTCGGGGATAATTCACCCCTCCACTTT. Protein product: CASSFGDNSPLHF.